The TCR beta chain described here comes from a study of T cell responses to AZD1222 COVID-19 vaccine. Recipients boosted at about 4 weeks or about 12 weeks are pooled. This clone occurred once. The data were produced by immunoSEQ multiplex PCR, yet TCRdb's version contains in-frame clones alone and is incomplete. This repertoire shows 90,000 to 110,000 clones, 75% to 90% found once; its top ten account for 44%. The CDR3 is 15 residues long. Trimming took 3 bases from V and 4 from J; bases not matched to a gene: 8. CDR1 is MNHNS and CDR2 is SASEGT in the germline V gene. The specimen comprised peripheral blood, sampled 28 days after the second AZD1222 dose. This clonotype originated in an adult who received the AZD1222 COVID-19 vaccine. V and J are TRBV6-1 and TRBJ1-2; 7 positions match TRBD1. The CDR3 region is CASSDGQAARYGYTF. CDR3 DNA sequence: TGTGCCAGCAGTGATGGACAGGCCGCCCGCTATGGCTACACCTTC.